The 8 T cell receptor beta chains reported below all come from one sample, sequenced in a study of naive and memory T cell subsets. Two oligonucleotides, mixed equimolar, formed the beta constant-region primer covering TRBC1 and TRBC2. Ligated cDNA was amplified by four rounds of PCR with nested alpha and beta constant-region primers and SP2. From the UMI-ligation and nested PCR reads, TCRdb called clonotypes with MiXCR, one entry per CDR3 protein. Of about 150,000 distinct CDR3 sequences listed, about 23% are singletons. Notes on the study in general: Possibly reflecting memory cells re-expressing CD45RA, a few larger clonotypes occurred in naive repertoires, especially CD8.

Their antigens remain unidentified. Sequenced sample: naive CD4+ T cells from blood. The receptors originated from a human donor in good health.

The V gene is TRBV28, the J gene TRBJ1-5, with D hard to call. Germline CDR1 and CDR2: MDHEN and SYDVKM. The CDR3 runs to 12 residues. The V gene lost 7 bases and the J gene lost 6 bases, with 10 bases spanning the gap. The CDR3 is CASNIKGQPQHF. CDR3 DNA sequence: TGTGCCAGCAATATAAAGGGTCAGCCCCAGCATTTT.

The chain uses TRBV7-2 and TRBJ2-3; TRBD2 is a possible D gene (5 bases). The V and J ends lost 1 base and 0 bases respectively, with 11 bases between them. The CDR3 covers 16 residues. From germline, CDR1 is SGHTA and CDR2 FQGNSA. CDR3 in DNA: TGTGCCAGCAGCTTAGTGGGCGGGCTGAGCACAGATACGCAGTATTTT. Translated, it gives CASSLVGGLSTDTQYF.

This clonotype was counted many times. The rearrangement joins TRBV2 to TRBJ2-1; D possibly corresponds to TRBD2 (6 bases). The CDR3 loop spans 16 amino acids. Germline values: CDR1 SNHLY, CDR2 FYNNEI. V lost 3 bases, J lost 0 bases, and 12 bases lay in between. This chain's CDR3 is CASSDLADSSYNEQFF. The CDR3 DNA reads as TGTGCCAGCAGTGACTTAGCGGATTCCTCCTACAATGAGCAGTTCTTC. The variable domain in full, with the rest retrieved from reference TRBV2 and TRBJ2-1, is EPEVTQTPSHQVTQMGQEVILRCVPISNHLYFYWYRQILGQKVEFLVSFYNNEISEKSEIFDDQFSVERPDGSNFTLKIRSTKLEDSAMYFCASSDLADSSYNEQFFGPGTRLTVL.

The chain is built from TRBV28 and TRBJ2-2; 8 bases align to TRBD2. CDR3 length: 15 amino acids. The ends lost 5 bases at V and 11 bases at J; junction bases unmatched: 13. Per germline, CDR1 MDHEN and CDR2 SYDVKM. This chain's CDR3 is CASSGGTRNSRELFF. CDR3 nucleotide sequence: TGTGCCAGCAGTGGCGGGACTAGGAATAGTCGAGAGCTGTTTTTT.

The rearrangement links TRBV29-1 to TRBJ1-5; D gene uncertain. This CDR3 contains 13 residues. The V gene's germline CDR1 is SQVTM and CDR2 ANQGSEA. V gave up 7 bases and J gave up 6 bases, with 16 bases separating them. CDR3 region: CSANGGRGQPQHF. CDR3 DNA sequence: TGCAGCGCTAACGGAGGACGGGGTCAGCCCCAGCATTTT. The complete variable domain, with remaining parts taken from reference TRBV29-1 and TRBJ1-5, reads SAVISQKPSRDICQRGTSLTIQCQVDSQVTMMFWYRQQPGQSLTLIATANQGSEATYESGFVIDKFPISRPNLTFSTLTVSNMSPEDSSIYLCSANGGRGQPQHFGDGTRLSIL.

The chain links TRBV28 to TRBJ2-7, with 8 bases that match TRBD2. Germline V gene lookup returns CDR1 MDHEN and CDR2 SYDVKM. The CDR3 contains 12 residues. Unmatched junction bases numbered 8, after V lost 10 bases and J lost 6 bases. CDR3 residues: CATQRELSEQYF. The CDR3, as DNA: TGTGCCACTCAGCGGGAGTTAAGCGAGCAGTACTTC.

This clonotype was seen repeatedly, ten times or more. The chain joins TRBV7-9 to TRBJ2-2; 7 nucleotides line up with TRBD1. J gave up 5 bases and V 4 bases, and 10 bases lay outside the gene matches. The CDR3 loop spans 16 amino acids. The V gene's germline CDR1 is SEHNR and CDR2 FQNEAQ (reference sequence). The CDR3 reads CASSSRETGYTGELFF. The CDR3 region has the DNA TGTGCCAGCAGCTCTAGGGAGACAGGGTATACCGGGGAGCTGTTTTTT.

V usage is TRBV6-2 or TRBV6-3 and J usage is TRBJ2-2, with D uncertain. The V end was cut by 3 bases, the J end by 6 bases, with 8 bases between. This CDR3 is 13 amino acids long. Per germline, CDR1 MNHEY and CDR2 SVGEGT. The CDR3 here is CASSYLSAGELFF. DNA of the CDR3: TGTGCCAGCAGTTATCTTTCCGCCGGGGAGCTGTTTTTT.